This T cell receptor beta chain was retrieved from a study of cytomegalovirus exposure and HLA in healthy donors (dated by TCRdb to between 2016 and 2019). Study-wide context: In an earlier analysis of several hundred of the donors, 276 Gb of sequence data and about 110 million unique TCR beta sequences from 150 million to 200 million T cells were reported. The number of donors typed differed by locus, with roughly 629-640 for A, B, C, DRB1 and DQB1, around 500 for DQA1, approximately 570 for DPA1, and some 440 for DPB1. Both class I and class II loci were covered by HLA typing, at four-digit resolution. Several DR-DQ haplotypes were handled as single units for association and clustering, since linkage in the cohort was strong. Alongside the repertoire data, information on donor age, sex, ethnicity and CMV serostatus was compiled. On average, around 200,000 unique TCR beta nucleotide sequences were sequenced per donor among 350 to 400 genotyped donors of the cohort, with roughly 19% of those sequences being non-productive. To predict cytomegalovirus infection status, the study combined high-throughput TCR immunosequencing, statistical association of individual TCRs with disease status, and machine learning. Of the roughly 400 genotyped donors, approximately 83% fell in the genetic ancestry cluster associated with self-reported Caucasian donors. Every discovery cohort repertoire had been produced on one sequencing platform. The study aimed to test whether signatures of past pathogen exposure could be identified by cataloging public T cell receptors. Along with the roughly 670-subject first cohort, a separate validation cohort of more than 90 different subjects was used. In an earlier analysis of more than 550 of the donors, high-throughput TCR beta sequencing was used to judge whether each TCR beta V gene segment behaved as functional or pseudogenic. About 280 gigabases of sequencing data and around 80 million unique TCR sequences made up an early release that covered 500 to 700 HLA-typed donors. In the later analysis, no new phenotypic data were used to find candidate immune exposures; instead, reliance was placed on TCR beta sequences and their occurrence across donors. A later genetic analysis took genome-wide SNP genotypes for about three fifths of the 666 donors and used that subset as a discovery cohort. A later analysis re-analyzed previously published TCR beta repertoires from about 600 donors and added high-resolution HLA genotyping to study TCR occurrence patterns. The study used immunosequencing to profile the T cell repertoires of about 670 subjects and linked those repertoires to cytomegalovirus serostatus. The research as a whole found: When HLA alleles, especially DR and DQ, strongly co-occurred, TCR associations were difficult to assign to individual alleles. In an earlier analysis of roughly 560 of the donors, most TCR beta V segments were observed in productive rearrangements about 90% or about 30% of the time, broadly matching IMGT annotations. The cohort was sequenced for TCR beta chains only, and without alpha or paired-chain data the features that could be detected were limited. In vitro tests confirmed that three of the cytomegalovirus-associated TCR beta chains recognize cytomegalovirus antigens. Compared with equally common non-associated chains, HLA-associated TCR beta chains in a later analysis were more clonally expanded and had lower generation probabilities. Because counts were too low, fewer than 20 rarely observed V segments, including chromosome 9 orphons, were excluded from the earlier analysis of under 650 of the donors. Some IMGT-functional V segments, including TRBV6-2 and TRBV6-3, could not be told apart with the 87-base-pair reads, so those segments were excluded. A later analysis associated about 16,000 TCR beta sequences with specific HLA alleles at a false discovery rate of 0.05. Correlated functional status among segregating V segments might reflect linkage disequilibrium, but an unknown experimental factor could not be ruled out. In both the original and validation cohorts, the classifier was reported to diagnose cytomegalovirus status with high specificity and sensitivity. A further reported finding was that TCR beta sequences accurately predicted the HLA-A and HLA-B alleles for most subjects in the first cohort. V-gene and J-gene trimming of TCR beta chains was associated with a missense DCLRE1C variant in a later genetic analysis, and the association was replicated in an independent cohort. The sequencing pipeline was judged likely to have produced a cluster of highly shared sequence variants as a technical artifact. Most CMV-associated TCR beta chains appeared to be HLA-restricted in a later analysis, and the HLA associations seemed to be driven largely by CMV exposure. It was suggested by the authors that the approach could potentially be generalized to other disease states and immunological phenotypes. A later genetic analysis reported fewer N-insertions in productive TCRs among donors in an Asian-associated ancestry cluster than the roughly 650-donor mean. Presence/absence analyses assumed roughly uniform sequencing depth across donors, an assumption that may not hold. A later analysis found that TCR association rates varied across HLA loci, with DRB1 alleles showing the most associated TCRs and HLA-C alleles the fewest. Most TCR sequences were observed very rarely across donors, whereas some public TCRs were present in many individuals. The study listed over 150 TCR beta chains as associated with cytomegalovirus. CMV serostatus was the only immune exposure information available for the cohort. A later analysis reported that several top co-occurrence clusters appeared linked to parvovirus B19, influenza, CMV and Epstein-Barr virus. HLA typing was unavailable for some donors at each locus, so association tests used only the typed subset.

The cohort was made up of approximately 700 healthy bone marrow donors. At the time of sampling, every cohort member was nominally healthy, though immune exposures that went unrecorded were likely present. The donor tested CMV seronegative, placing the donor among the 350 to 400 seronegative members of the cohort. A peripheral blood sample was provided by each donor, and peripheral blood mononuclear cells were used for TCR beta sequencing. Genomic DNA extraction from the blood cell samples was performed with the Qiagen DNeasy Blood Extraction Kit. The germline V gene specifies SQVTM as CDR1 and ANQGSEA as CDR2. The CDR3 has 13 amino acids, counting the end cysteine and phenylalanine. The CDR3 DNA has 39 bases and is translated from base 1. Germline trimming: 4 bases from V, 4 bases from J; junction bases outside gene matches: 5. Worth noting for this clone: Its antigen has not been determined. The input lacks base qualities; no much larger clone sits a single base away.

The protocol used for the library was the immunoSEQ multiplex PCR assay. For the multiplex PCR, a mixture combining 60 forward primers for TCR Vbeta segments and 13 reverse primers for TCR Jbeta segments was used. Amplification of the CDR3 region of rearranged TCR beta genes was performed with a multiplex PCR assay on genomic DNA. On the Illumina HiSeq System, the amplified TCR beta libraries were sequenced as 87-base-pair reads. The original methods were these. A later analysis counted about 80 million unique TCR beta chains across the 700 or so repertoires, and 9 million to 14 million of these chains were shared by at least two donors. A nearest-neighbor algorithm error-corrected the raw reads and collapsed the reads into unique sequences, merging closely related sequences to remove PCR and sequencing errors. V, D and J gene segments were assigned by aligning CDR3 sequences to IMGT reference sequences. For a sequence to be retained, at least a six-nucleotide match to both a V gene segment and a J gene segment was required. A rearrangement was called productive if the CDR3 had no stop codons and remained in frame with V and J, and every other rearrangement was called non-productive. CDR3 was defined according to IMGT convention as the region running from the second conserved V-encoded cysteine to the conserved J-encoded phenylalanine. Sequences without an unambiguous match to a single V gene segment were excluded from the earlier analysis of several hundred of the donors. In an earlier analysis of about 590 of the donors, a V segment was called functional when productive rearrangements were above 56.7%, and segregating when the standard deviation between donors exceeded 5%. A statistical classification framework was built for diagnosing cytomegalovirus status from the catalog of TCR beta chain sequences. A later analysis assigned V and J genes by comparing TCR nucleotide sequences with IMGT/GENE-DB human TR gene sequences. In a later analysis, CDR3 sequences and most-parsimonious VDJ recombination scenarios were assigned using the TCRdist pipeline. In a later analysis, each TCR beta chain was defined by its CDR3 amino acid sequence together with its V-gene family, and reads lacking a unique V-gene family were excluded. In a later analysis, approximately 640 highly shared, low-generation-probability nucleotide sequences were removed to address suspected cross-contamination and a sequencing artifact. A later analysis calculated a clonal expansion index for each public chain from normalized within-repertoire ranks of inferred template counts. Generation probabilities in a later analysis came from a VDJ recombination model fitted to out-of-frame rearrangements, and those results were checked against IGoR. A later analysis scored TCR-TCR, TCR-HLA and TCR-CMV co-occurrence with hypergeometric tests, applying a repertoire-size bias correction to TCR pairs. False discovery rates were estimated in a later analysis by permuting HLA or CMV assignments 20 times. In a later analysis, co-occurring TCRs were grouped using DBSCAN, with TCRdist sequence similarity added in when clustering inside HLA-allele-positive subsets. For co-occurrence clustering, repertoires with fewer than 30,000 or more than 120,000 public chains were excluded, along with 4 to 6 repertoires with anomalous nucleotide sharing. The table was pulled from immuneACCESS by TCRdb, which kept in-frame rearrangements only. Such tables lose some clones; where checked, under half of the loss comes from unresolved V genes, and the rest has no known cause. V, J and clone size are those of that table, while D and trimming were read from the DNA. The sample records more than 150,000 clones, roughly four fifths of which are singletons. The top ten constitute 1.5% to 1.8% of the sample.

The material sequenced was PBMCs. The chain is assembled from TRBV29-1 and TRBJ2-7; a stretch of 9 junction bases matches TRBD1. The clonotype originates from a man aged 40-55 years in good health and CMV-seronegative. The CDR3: CSVATGGLYEQYF. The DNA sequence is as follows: TGCAGCGTTGCGACAGGGGGATTGTACGAGCAGTACTTC.